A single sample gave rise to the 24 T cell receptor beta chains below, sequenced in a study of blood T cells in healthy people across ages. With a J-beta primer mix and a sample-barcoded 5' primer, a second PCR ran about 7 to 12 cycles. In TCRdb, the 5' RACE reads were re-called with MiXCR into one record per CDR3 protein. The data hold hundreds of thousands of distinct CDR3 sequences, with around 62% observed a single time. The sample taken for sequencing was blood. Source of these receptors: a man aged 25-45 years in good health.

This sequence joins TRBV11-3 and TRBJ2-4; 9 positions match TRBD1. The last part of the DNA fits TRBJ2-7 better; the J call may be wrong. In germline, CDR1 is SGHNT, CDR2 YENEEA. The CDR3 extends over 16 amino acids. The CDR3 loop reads CASSLDKGDRVYEQYF. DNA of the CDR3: TGTGCCAGCAGCTTAGATAAGGGGGACAGGGTATACGAGCAGTACTTC.

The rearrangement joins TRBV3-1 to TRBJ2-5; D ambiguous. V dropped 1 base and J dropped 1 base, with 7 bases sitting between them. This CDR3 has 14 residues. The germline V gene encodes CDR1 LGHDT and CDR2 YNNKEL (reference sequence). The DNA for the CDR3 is TGTGCCAGCAGCCAAGCCCTGGTCCAAGAGACCCAGTACTTC. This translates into CASSQALVQETQYF.

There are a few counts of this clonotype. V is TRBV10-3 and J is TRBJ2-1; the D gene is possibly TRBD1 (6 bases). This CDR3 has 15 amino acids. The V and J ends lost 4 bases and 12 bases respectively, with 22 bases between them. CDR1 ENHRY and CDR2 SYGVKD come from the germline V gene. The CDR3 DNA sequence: TGTGCCATCAGTGTCGCCGGGACAATGGCAAGTGGGCAGTTCTTC. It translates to CAISVAGTMASGQFF.

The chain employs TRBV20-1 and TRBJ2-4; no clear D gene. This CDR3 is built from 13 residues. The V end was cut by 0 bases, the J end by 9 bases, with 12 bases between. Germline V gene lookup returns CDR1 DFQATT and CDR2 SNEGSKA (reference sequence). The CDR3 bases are TGCAGTGCTAGAGACGCGGTGATAGGCATTCAGTACTTC. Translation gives CSARDAVIGIQYF.

The chain's CDR3 is CASTLFLNTEAFF. The CDR3 region has the DNA TGTGCCAGCACTTTATTCCTGAACACTGAAGCTTTCTTT. V and J are TRBV2 and TRBJ1-1; D remains unclear. Germline CDR1 SNHLY, CDR2 FYNNEI. V was trimmed by 7 bases and J by 0 bases, leaving 9 bases between them. The CDR3 consists of 13 residues.

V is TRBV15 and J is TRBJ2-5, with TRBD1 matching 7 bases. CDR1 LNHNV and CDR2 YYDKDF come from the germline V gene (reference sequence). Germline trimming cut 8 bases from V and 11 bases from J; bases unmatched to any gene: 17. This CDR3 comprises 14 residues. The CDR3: CATGRRGGRREQYF. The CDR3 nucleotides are TGTGCCACCGGTCGACGAGGGGGCCGTCGAGAGCAGTACTTC.

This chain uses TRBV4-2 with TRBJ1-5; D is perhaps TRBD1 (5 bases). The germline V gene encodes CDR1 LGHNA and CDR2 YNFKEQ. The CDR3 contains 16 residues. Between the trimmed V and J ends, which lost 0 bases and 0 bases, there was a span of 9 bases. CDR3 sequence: CASSQEEGHSNQPQHF. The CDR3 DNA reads TGTGCCAGCAGCCAAGAAGAGGGGCATAGCAATCAGCCCCAGCATTTT.

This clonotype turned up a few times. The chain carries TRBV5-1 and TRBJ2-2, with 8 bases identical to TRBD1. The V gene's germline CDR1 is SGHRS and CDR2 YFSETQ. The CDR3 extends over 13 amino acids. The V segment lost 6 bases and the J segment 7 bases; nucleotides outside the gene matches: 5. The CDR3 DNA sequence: TGCGCCAGCATTGGACAGGGCTTCGGGGAGCTGTTTTTT. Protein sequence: CASIGQGFGELFF.

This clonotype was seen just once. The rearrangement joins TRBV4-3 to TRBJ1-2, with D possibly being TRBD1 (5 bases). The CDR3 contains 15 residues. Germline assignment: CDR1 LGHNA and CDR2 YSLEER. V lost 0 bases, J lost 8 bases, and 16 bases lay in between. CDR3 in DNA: TGCGCCAGCAGCCAAGATTCAGGGAGGGGAGAGGGCTACACCTTC. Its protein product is CASSQDSGRGEGYTF.

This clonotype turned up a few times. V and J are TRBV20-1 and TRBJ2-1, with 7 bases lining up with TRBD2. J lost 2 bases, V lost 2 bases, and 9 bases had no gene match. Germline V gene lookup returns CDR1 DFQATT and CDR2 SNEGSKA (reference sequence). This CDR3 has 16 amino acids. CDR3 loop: CSARYPGRGTYNEQFF. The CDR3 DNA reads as TGCAGTGCTAGATACCCGGGGCGGGGGACCTACAATGAGCAGTTCTTC.

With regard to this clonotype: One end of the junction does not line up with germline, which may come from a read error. CDR3: CTSTRGSGGINEQYF. CDR3 nucleotide sequence: TGTACCAGCACCCGGGGTTCAGGGGGCATCAACGAGCAGTACTTC. This rearrangement joins TRBV6-5 to TRBJ2-4; 8 nucleotides line up with TRBD1. The J call could be wrong; TRBJ2-7 is a better fit for the DNA end. The CDR3 is 15 residues long. Looked up from germline, CDR1 is MNHEY and CDR2 is SVGAGI.

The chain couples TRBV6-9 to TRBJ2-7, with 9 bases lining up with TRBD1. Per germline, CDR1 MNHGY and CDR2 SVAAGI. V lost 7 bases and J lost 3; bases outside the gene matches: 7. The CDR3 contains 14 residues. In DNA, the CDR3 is TGTGCCAGCAAAATGGGACAGGGCGACTACGAGCAGTACTTC. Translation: CASKMGQGDYEQYF.

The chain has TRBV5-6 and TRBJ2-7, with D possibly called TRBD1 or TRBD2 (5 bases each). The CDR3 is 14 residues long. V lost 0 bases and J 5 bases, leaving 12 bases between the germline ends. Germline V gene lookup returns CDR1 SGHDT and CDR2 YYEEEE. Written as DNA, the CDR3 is TGTGCCAGCAGCTTGGTAGGGGACGTCCACGAGCAGTACTTC. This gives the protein CASSLVGDVHEQYF.

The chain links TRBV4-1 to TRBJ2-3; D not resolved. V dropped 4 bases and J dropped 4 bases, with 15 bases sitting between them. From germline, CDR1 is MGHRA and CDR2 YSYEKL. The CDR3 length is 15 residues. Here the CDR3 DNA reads TGCGCCAGCAGCCTAACCCACGGTGGGGCAGATACGCAGTATTTT. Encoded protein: CASSLTHGGADTQYF.

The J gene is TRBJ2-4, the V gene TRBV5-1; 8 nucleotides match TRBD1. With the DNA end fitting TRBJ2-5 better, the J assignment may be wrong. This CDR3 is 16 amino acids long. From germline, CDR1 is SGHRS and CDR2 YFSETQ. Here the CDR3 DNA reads TGCGCCAGCAGCTCAACCCCGACAGGGGAGGCGAAGACCCAGTACTTC. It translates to CASSSTPTGEAKTQYF.

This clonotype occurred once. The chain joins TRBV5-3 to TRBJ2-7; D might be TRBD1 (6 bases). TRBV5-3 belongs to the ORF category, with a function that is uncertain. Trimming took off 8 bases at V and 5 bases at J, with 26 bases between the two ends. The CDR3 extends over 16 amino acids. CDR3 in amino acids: CASGITPGHVLHEQYF. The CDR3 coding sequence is TGTGCCAGCGGCATAACCCCGGGACATGTCCTCCACGAGCAGTACTTC.

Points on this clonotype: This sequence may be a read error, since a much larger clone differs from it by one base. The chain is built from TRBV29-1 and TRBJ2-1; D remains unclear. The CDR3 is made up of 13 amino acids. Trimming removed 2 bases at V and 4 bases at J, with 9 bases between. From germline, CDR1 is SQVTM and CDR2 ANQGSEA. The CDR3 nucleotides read TGCAGCGTTGAATGGTCGAGGTACAATGAGCAGTTCTTC. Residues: CSVEWSRYNEQFF.

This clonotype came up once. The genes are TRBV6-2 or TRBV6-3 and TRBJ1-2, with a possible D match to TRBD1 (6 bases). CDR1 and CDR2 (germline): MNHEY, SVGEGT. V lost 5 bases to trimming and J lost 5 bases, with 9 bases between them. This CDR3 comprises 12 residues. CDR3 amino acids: CASSAGQYGYTF. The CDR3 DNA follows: TGTGCCAGCAGTGCCGGACAGTATGGCTACACCTTC.

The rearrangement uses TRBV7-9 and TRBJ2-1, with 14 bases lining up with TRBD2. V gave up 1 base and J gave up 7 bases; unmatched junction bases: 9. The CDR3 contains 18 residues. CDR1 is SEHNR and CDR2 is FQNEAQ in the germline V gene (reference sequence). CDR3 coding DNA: TGTGCCAGCAGCTTAGGATACTCCGGGACTAGCGGGGGTAATGAGCAGTTCTTC. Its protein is CASSLGYSGTSGGNEQFF.

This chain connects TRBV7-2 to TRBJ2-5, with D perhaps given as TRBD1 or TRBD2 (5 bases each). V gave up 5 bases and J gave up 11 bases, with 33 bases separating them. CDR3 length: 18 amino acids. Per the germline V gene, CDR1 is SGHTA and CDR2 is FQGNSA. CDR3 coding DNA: TGTGCCAGCAGCCTTACAAGGGCAGGGAACGGGAACTTAAATGAGCAGTACTTC. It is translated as CASSLTRAGNGNLNEQYF.

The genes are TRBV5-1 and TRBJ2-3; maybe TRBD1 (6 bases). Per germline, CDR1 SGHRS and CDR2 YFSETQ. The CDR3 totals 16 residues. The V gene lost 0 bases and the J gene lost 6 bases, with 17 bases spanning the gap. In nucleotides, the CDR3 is TGCGCCAGCAGCTTGGTGGTCCAGGGGTGGGGCGATACGCAGTATTTT. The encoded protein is CASSLVVQGWGDTQYF.

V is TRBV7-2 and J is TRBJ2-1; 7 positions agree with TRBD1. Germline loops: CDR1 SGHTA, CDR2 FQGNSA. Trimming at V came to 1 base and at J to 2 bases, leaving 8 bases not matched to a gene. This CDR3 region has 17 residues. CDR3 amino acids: CASSLDLTGLTYNEQFF. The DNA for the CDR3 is TGTGCCAGCAGCTTAGACCTGACAGGGCTGACCTACAATGAGCAGTTCTTC.

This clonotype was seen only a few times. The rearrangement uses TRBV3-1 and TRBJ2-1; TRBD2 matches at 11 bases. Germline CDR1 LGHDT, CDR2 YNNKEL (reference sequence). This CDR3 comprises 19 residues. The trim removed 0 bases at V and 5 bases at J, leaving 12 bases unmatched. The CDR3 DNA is TGTGCCAGCAGCCAAGATTGGTCCCCACTAGCGGGGGACCACAATGAGCAGTTCTTC. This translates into CASSQDWSPLAGDHNEQFF.

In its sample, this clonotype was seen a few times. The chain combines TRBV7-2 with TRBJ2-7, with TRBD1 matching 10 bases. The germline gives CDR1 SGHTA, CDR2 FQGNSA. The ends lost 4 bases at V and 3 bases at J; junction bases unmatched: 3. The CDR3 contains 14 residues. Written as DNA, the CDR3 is TGTGCCAGCAGCTCCGGACAGGGGGTCTACGAGCAGTACTTC. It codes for CASSSGQGVYEQYF.